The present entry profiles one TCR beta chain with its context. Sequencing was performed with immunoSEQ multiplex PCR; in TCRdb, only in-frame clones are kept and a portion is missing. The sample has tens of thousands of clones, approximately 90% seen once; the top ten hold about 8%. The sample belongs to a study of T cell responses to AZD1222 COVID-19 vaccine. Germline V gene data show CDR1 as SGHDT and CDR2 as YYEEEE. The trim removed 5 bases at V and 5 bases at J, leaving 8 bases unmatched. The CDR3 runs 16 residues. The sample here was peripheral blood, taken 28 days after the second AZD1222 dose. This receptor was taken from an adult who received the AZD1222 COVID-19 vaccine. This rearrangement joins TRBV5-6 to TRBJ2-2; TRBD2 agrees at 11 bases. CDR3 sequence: CASRPGTSGSTGELFF. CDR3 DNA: TGTGCCAGCAGACCCGGGACTAGCGGATCTACCGGGGAGCTGTTTTTT.